The clone carrying this T cell receptor beta chain showed up just a few times. Its antigen is currently unknown. A library of TCRbeta sequences, prepared with unique molecular identifiers, was generated. TCRdb re-called the PCR reads with MiXCR, one entry per CDR3 protein. The sample includes approximately 1,000,000 distinct CDR3 sequences, about 31% of them seen just once. The data were taken from a study of T-cell reconstitution after alpha-beta-depleted transplantation in children. Whole-study findings and limits: Several hundred graft clones that had expanded were reportedly the source of alpha-beta T cells about two months after transplant.

The CDR3 is 17 amino acids. V was clipped by 4 bases and J by 8 bases; unmatched bases: 14. The germline gives CDR1 SGHVS, CDR2 FQNEAQ. Sequencing used PBMCs, mostly from graft donor cells, obtained 360 days after TCRalphabeta/CD19-depleted stem cell transplant. The receptor was isolated from a boy under two years old who had a stem cell transplant for SCID, so the T cells may come from the graft donor. The chain joins TRBV7-8 to TRBJ1-4, with 9 bases aligning to TRBD1. CDR3 residues: CASSWLRGTGLGEKLFF. In DNA, the CDR3 is TGTGCCAGCAGCTGGCTTCGAGGGACAGGGTTGGGAGAAAAACTGTTTTTT.